This passage covers 30 T cell receptor beta chains from one sample sequenced in a study of T cells after yellow fever vaccination. MiXCR, run by TCRdb on the 5' RACE reads, gives a single entry per CDR3 protein. The table includes about 45,000 distinct CDR3 sequences, 6% to 7% detected once. The specimen was PBMCs, either bulk or a sorted T-cell subset (CD4+, CD8+, memory, or dextramer-sorted; not recorded which), collected 45 days after the yellow fever booster vaccination. The origin of the receptors is a young man who received the YFV17D yellow fever vaccine.

The V gene is TRBV12-3 or TRBV12-4, the J gene TRBJ2-1, with a possible D match to TRBD2 (5 bases). Trimming stripped 6 bases from V and 10 bases from J, with 13 bases between. CDR3 length: 12 residues. CDR3 amino acids: CASSRGGKEQFF. CDR3 sequence (DNA): TGTGCCAGCAGCCGGGGTGGCAAAGAGCAGTTCTTC.

This chain connects TRBV18 to TRBJ2-7; D tentatively reads TRBD1 or TRBD2 (5 bases each). Trimming took 6 bases from V and 2 from J, leaving 20 bases between them. CDR1 and CDR2 (germline): KGHSH, LQKENI. CDR3 size: 16 residues. In nucleotides, the CDR3 is TGTGCCAGCTCCACAAGCGTTGAGGGACGAGCCTACGAGCAGTACTTC. Encoded protein: CASSTSVEGRAYEQYF.

This clonotype was recorded a few times. This chain links TRBV10-3 with TRBJ2-7; tentative D call: TRBD1 (6 bases). There are 14 residues in the CDR3. Germline V gene sequence: CDR1 ENHRY, CDR2 SYGVKD. V gave up 2 bases and J gave up 2 bases, with 10 bases separating them. CDR3 nucleotide sequence: TGTGCCATCAGTGAGAGCCAGGGGCCCTACGAGCAGTACTTC. It encodes CAISESQGPYEQYF.

At least ten counts were recorded for this clonotype. V is TRBV15 and J is TRBJ2-3, with D perhaps matching TRBD1 or TRBD2 (6 bases each). V was pared by 3 bases and J by 2 bases, with 15 bases between. The CDR3 extends over 16 amino acids. CDR1 and CDR2 from the germline V gene are LNHNV and YYDKDF (reference sequence). The CDR3 loop is CATSSLRGAITDTQYF. The CDR3 nucleotides are TGTGCCACCAGCAGCCTGAGGGGGGCGATCACAGATACGCAGTATTTT.

This clonotype was counted many times. V and J are TRBV27 and TRBJ1-5, with TRBD1 identical over 11 bases. V was clipped by 7 bases and J by 4 bases; unmatched bases: 6. Germline V CDR1 and CDR2: MNHEY, SMNVEV (reference sequence). This CDR3 contains 15 residues. The CDR3 reads CASKLDRGLNQPQHF. In DNA form, the CDR3 reads TGTGCCAGCAAACTGGACAGGGGGCTAAATCAGCCCCAGCATTTT.

This clonotype was seen many times. The V gene is TRBV7-2, the J gene TRBJ2-5, with D uncertain. V was pared by 0 bases and J by 1 base, with 12 bases between. The CDR3 runs to 16 residues. Germline lookup yields CDR1 SGHTA and CDR2 FQGNSA. The CDR3 region is CASSLALMGGQETQYF. In DNA form, the CDR3 reads TGTGCCAGCAGCTTAGCGCTAATGGGCGGCCAAGAGACCCAGTACTTC.

At least ten counts were recorded for this clonotype. J is TRBJ2-1 and V is TRBV5-1, with 7 bases fitting TRBD2. The CDR3 runs 18 residues. Unmatched junction bases numbered 15, after V lost 1 base and J lost 5 bases. The germline CDR1 and CDR2 sequences are SGHRS and YFSETQ. The CDR3 is CASSLRTGGPSLHNEQFF. The CDR3 DNA reads as TGCGCCAGCAGCTTGCGGACGGGAGGCCCTTCGCTACACAATGAGCAGTTCTTC. The variable domain in full, with the rest retrieved from reference TRBV5-1 and TRBJ2-1, is KAGVTQTPRYLIKTRGQQVTLSCSPISGHRSVSWYQQTPGQGLQFLFEYFSETQRNKGNFPGRFSGRQFSNSRSEMNVSTLELGDSALYLCASSLRTGGPSLHNEQFFGPGTRLTVL.

The sample holds many counts of this clonotype. The chain recombines TRBV18 with TRBJ2-1, with TRBD2 matching over 14 bases. The CDR3 runs 15 residues. V lost 1 base, J lost 7 bases, and 0 bases stayed unmatched. Germline values: CDR1 KGHSH, CDR2 LQKENI. The CDR3 sequence: CASSPRTSGRNEQFF. CDR3 nucleotides: TGTGCCAGCTCACCACGGACTAGCGGGAGGAATGAGCAGTTCTTC.

This rearrangement joins TRBV19 to TRBJ2-7; D is uncertain. The germline V and J ends were trimmed by 0 bases and 1 base, with 7 bases remaining between them. The CDR3 has 14 amino acids. Germline V gene sequence: CDR1 LNHDA, CDR2 SQIVND (reference sequence). The CDR3 DNA sequence: TGTGCCAGTAGTATAGAGGAAAAGTCCTACGAGCAGTACTTC. Its protein is CASSIEEKSYEQYF. Supplemented by reference TRBV19 and TRBJ2-7, the full variable domain reads DGGITQSPKYLFRKEGQNVTLSCEQNLNHDAMYWYRQDPGQGLRLIYYSQIVNDFQKGDIAEGYSVSREKKESFPLTVTSAQKNPTAFYLCASSIEEKSYEQYFGPGTRLTVT.

This clonotype was counted many times. The CDR3: CASSFSAGGASREQYF. The CDR3 coding sequence is TGTGCCAGCAGCTTTTCGGCAGGGGGCGCTTCCCGGGAGCAGTACTTC. V and J are TRBV7-9 and TRBJ2-7; 8 bases are a match to TRBD1. CDR3 length: 16 residues. The junction had 14 bases not matched to a gene; V was cut back by 3 bases and J by 7 bases. Looked up from germline, CDR1 is SEHNR and CDR2 is FQNEAQ (reference sequence).

The sample holds many counts of this clonotype. The rearrangement links TRBV29-1 to TRBJ2-1; a possible D gene is TRBD1 (6 bases). Trimming removed 6 bases from V and 3 bases from J, with 15 bases in between. The germline CDR1 and CDR2 sequences are SQVTM and ANQGSEA. The CDR3 length is 14 residues. The CDR3 DNA follows: TGCAGCGTCGATACGGACAGAGGCTACAATGAGCAGTTCTTC. Its protein product is CSVDTDRGYNEQFF.

This clonotype was seen many times. V gene TRBV5-6 combines with J gene TRBJ2-1; perhaps TRBD1 as D (6 bases). This CDR3 contains 13 residues. The V gene's germline CDR1 is SGHDT and CDR2 YYEEEE. V lost 4 bases, J lost 6 bases, and 11 bases lay in between. CDR3 in amino acids: CASSVTRGNEQFF. The DNA of the CDR3 is TGTGCCAGCAGCGTTACCAGGGGCAATGAGCAGTTCTTC. Supplemented by reference TRBV5-6 and TRBJ2-1, the full variable domain reads DAGVTQSPTHLIKTRGQQVTLRCSPKSGHDTVSWYQQALGQGPQFIFQYYEEEERQRGNFPDRFSGHQFPNYSSELNVNALLLGDSALYLCASSVTRGNEQFFGPGTRLTVL.

This clonotype has a count of ten or more. V gene TRBV7-2 combines with J gene TRBJ1-2; D perhaps matches TRBD1 (6 bases). The germline gives CDR1 SGHTA, CDR2 FQGNSA. CDR3 size: 14 residues. Between the trimmed V and J ends, which lost 0 bases and 3 bases, there was a span of 8 bases. The CDR3 DNA reads as TGTGCCAGCAGCTTAGCACAGGGCTACTATGGCTACACCTTC. This codes for CASSLAQGYYGYTF.

The V call is TRBV5-1, the J call TRBJ2-1, with D uncertain. This CDR3 is 15 amino acids long. Per the germline V gene, CDR1 is SGHRS and CDR2 is YFSETQ. Trimming shortened V by 0 bases and J by 0 bases, and 7 bases separated the two germline ends. The CDR3 coding sequence is TGCGCCAGCAGCTTGGCCTTGATCTCCTACAATGAGCAGTTCTTC. As protein: CASSLALISYNEQFF.

This clonotype was recorded a few times. The chain is built from TRBV6-1 and TRBJ2-4, with 11 bases identical to TRBD2. This CDR3 has 17 amino acids. CDR1 and CDR2 from the germline V gene are MNHNS and SASEGT. V shed 6 bases and J 2 bases; nucleotides not matched to a gene: 9. CDR3 nucleotides: TGTGCCAGCAGACAACTAGCGGGAGATTACACCAAAAACATTCAGTACTTC. Translating gives CASRQLAGDYTKNIQYF.

The chain employs TRBV5-1 and TRBJ2-1; 9 positions agree with TRBD2. In germline, CDR1 is SGHRS, CDR2 YFSETQ. CDR3 size: 15 residues. V shed 4 bases and J 6 bases; nucleotides not matched to a gene: 8. The DNA for the CDR3 is TGCGCCAGCAGCCTTAGCGGGAGCTTGATCAATGAGCAGTTCTTC. Amino acid sequence: CASSLSGSLINEQFF. Complete variable domain (other parts from reference TRBV5-1 and TRBJ2-1): KAGVTQTPRYLIKTRGQQVTLSCSPISGHRSVSWYQQTPGQGLQFLFEYFSETQRNKGNFPGRFSGRQFSNSRSEMNVSTLELGDSALYLCASSLSGSLINEQFFGPGTRLTVL.

This clonotype came up many times. CDR3: CASRAGTGGKNEQFF. The CDR3 DNA sequence: TGTGCCAGCAGAGCCGGGACAGGGGGAAAAAATGAGCAGTTCTTC. This chain links TRBV12-3 or TRBV12-4 with TRBJ2-1; 11 nucleotides match TRBD1. The V and J ends lost 6 bases and 7 bases, in that order; junction bases with no gene match: 8. There are 15 residues in the CDR3.

The V gene is TRBV7-6, the J gene TRBJ2-2, with TRBD2 matching 9 bases. After removal of 1 base from V and 0 bases from J, the junction contained 3 bases not matched to a gene. CDR3 length: 17 residues. Per germline, CDR1 SGHVS and CDR2 FNYEAQ. In DNA, the CDR3 is TGTGCCAGCAGCTTAGAGGCTAGCGGGGCGAACACCGGGGAGCTGTTTTTT. Its translation is CASSLEASGANTGELFF.

The chain carries TRBV20-1 and TRBJ2-1, with D unclear. V was cut by 3 bases and J by 9 bases, with 24 bases left in between. CDR1 is DFQATT, CDR2 SNEGSKA, per germline (reference sequence). This CDR3 comprises 16 residues. CDR3 amino acids: CSASSSTGRSRVEQFF. In DNA, the CDR3 is TGCAGTGCTAGTTCGAGCACGGGCAGGAGTCGGGTTGAGCAGTTCTTC.

This clonotype was found a few times. The chain uses TRBV7-8 and TRBJ2-3; D is unclear. The V gene's germline CDR1 is SGHVS and CDR2 FQNEAQ. With 5 bases removed from V and 4 bases from J, the gap between germline ends came to 13 bases. This CDR3 contains 14 residues. CDR3 DNA: TGTGCCAGCAGCCGACGGGCATGGGCAGATACGCAGTATTTT. Amino acids: CASSRRAWADTQYF.

The chain uses TRBV4-3 and TRBJ1-3; possible D gene TRBD1, 5 bases. Germline values: CDR1 LGHNA, CDR2 YSLEER. The V end was cut by 1 base, the J end by 0 bases, with 19 bases between. The CDR3 consists of 19 residues. CDR3 sequence: CASSQARSGTASSGNTIYF. CDR3 DNA: TGCGCCAGCAGCCAAGCTAGGTCCGGGACGGCAAGCTCTGGAAACACCATATATTTT.

The genes are TRBV12-3 or TRBV12-4 and TRBJ1-6; D is undetermined. V was clipped by 3 bases and J by 6 bases, with 9 bases between them. The CDR3 spans 14 residues. CDR3 protein: CASSFAGSNSPLHF. In nucleotides, the CDR3 is TGTGCCAGCAGTTTCGCCGGGTCTAATTCACCCCTCCACTTT.

This clonotype has ten or more counts. The V and J genes are TRBV7-2 and TRBJ2-2; 13 bases line up with TRBD2. The V gene end was trimmed by 2 bases and the J gene end by 4 bases; junction bases not matched to a gene: 4. Germline V gene data show CDR1 as SGHTA and CDR2 as FQGNSA. This CDR3 is 17 amino acids long. CDR3 bases: TGTGCCAGCAGCTTACCGGGACTAGCGGGACCCACCGGGGAGCTGTTTTTT. Translation gives CASSLPGLAGPTGELFF.

This clonotype occurred a few times. This chain connects TRBV3-1 to TRBJ2-1, with D tentatively TRBD1 or TRBD2 (5 bases each). The CDR3 runs 16 residues. Germline values: CDR1 LGHDT, CDR2 YNNKEL (reference sequence). Trimming took 4 bases from V and 3 from J, leaving 16 bases between them. CDR3 sequence (DNA): TGTGCCAGCAGCCCTGATCCGGGACGGAACTACAATGAGCAGTTCTTC. Its protein product is CASSPDPGRNYNEQFF.

This clonotype was seen a handful of times. The rearrangement uses TRBV20-1 and TRBJ2-7, with 7 bases aligning to TRBD1. Germline CDR1 reads DFQATT; CDR2 reads SNEGSKA (reference sequence). CDR3 length equals 12 residues. CDR3 DNA: TGCAGAGCGACAGGGTCTACCTACGAGCAGTACTTC. Translated, it gives CRATGSTYEQYF.

The sample holds many counts of this clonotype. The rearrangement uses TRBV25-1 and TRBJ1-2; D is perhaps TRBD1 (6 bases). V lost 4 bases, J lost 9 bases, and 9 bases lay in between. Looked up from germline, CDR1 is MGHDK and CDR2 is SYGVNS. The CDR3 contains 11 residues. The CDR3 is CASSVGQRYTF. CDR3 coding DNA: TGTGCCAGCAGTGTAGGACAGCGCTACACCTTC.

In this sample, this clonotype turned up many times. The gene calls are TRBV12-3 or TRBV12-4 and TRBJ2-1; TRBD1 might be the D (5 bases). The CDR3 contains 15 residues. V was clipped by 3 bases and J by 6 bases, with 15 bases between them. This CDR3 reads CASSFGASFSNEQFF. The DNA for the CDR3 is TGTGCCAGCAGTTTTGGGGCATCGTTCTCCAATGAGCAGTTCTTC.

At least ten counts were recorded for this clonotype. The chain recombines TRBV20-1 with TRBJ1-1; no definite D call. Trimming stripped 2 bases from V and 1 base from J, with 5 bases between. CDR1 and CDR2 (germline): DFQATT, SNEGSKA (reference sequence). CDR3 length: 12 residues. The CDR3 sequence: CSARPWNTEAFF. CDR3 DNA sequence: TGCAGTGCTAGACCCTGGAACACTGAAGCTTTCTTT.

The chain couples TRBV3-1 to TRBJ2-1, with D possibly TRBD1 on 6 matching bases. Germline V CDR1 and CDR2: LGHDT, YNNKEL (reference sequence). This CDR3 is built from 13 residues. V was cut by 1 base and J by 7 bases, with 8 bases left in between. CDR3 DNA sequence: TGTGCCAGCAGCCAAGGACAGGTTAATGAGCAGTTCTTC. Translating gives CASSQGQVNEQFF.

This clonotype came up many times. The chain combines TRBV7-9 with TRBJ1-4; 9 bases align to TRBD1. The CDR3 consists of 14 residues. J gave up 8 bases and V 7 bases, and 8 bases lay outside the gene matches. Germline V gene sequence: CDR1 SEHNR, CDR2 FQNEAQ (reference sequence). For the CDR3, the DNA is TGTGCCAGCAACTTCGGGACAGGGCACGAAAAACTGTTTTTT. It specifies CASNFGTGHEKLFF.